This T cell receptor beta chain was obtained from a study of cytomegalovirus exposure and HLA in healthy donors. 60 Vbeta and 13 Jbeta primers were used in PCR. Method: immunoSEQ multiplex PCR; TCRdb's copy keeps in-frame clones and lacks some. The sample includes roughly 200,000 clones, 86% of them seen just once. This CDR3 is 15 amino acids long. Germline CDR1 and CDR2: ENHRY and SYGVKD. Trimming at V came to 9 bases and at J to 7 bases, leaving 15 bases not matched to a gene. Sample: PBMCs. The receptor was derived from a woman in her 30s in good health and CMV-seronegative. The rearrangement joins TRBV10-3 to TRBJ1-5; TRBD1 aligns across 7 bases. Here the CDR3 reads CAISGTAGSGQPQHF. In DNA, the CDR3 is TGTGCCATTTCCGGGACAGCCGGTTCCGGCCAGCCCCAGCATTTT.